This note documents a single T cell receptor beta chain sequence. Antigen specificity is unknown. RNA in amounts of about 0.5 to 1 ug was reverse transcribed with random hexamers. Across 54 Vbeta and 13 Jbeta, immunoSEQ multiplex PCR amplified TCR beta CDR3. One entry per CDR3 protein results from TCRdb running MiXCR on the immunoSEQ multiplex PCR reads. This sample has 180,000 or so distinct CDR3 sequences, with more than 90% found just once. Sequencing targeted TCR beta in blood CD8+ and CD4+ T cells. Negative isolation was used for CD8+ and CD4+ T cells and FACS enrichment for TEMRA cells. These data originate in a study of CD8 T cells in Susac syndrome. Study-wide findings and caveats: As acknowledged by the study, its TCR sequencing and HLA analysis included a relatively small number of individuals.

Germline V CDR1 and CDR2: SQVTM, ANQGSEA. The CDR3 has 14 amino acids. The V and J ends lost 1 base and 8 bases, in that order; junction bases with no gene match: 3. The origin of this receptor is a human donor in good health. The sample taken for sequencing was CD4+ T cells from PBMCs. The chain combines TRBV29-1 with TRBJ2-1; TRBD1 matches at 12 bases. The CDR3 nucleotides are TGCAGCGTTGAAGGGGACAGGGGGCCGGATGAGCAGTTCTTC. Protein product: CSVEGDRGPDEQFF.